This T cell receptor (beta chain) comes out of a study of T cells in Graves' hyperthyroidism and ophthalmopathy. In its sample, this clonotype was seen many times. What it binds is unknown. Study findings and constraints: Model output signaled ophthalmopathy a median approximately 6 months ahead of onset. Researchers found most expanded thyroid clonotypes above 0.001 in blood as well.

The CDR3 regions of TCR beta were amplified from RNA transcripts. The TCR CDR3 was amplified in a first-round RT-PCR using the HTBI primer set. Each CDR3 protein gets one entry after TCRdb re-called the multiplex PCR reads with MiXCR. The table records under 650,000 distinct CDR3 sequences, under 20% of them present only once. CDR1 is MDHEN, CDR2 SYDVKM, per germline. The germline V and J ends were trimmed by 6 bases and 0 bases, with 18 bases remaining between them. This CDR3 spans 16 amino acids. Exclusions: uncontrolled infection, other autoimmune disease, pregnancy, lactation. Each 10 ml fresh peripheral blood draw supplied the PBMCs.

The sequence derives from a woman in her twenties or thirties with Graves' hyperthyroidism. V and J are TRBV28 and TRBJ2-7, with a possible D match to TRBD1 (5 bases). The sample comprised blood. The CDR3 is CASSDGHLNSSYEQYF. The CDR3 region has the DNA TGTGCCAGCAGCGACGGACACCTTAATAGCTCCTACGAGCAGTACTTC.